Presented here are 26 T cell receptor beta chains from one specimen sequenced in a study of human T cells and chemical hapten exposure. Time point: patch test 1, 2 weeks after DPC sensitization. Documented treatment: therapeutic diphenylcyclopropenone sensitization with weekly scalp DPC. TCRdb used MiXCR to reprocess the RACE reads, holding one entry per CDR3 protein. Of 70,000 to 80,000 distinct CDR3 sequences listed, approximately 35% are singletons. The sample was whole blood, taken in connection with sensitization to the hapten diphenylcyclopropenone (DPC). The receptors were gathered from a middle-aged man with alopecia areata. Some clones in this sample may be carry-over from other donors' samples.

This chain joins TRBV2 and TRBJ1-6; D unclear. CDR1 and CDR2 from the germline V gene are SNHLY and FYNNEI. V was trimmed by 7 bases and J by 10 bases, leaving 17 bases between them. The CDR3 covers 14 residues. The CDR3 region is CASIGSRVRSPLHF. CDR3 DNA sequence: TGTGCCAGCATTGGTTCCCGGGTTCGCTCACCCCTCCACTTT.

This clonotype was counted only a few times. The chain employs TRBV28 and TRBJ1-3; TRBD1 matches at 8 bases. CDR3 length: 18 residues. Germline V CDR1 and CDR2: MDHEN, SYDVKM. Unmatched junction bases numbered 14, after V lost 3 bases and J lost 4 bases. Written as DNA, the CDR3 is TGTGCCAGCAGTTTTTTGTCCCCAGGGGGCCGGACGGGAAACACCATATATTTT. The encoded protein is CASSFLSPGGRTGNTIYF.

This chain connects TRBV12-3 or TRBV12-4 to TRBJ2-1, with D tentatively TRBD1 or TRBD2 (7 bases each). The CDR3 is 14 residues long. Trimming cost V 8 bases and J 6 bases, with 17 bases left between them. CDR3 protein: CASCRQGLSNEQFF. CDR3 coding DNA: TGTGCCAGCTGTCGACAGGGACTATCCAATGAGCAGTTCTTC.

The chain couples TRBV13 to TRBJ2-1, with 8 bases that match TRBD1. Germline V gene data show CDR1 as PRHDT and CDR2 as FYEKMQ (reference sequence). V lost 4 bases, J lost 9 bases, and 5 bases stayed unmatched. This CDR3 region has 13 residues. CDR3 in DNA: TGTGCCAGCAGCTCCGACAGGGGAGGTGAGCAGTTCTTC. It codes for CASSSDRGGEQFF. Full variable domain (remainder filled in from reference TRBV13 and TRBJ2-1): AAGVIQSPRHLIKEKRETATLKCYPIPRHDTVYWYQQGPGQDPQFLISFYEKMQSDKGSIPDRFSAQQFSDYHSELNMSSLELGDSALYFCASSSDRGGEQFFGPGTRLTVL.

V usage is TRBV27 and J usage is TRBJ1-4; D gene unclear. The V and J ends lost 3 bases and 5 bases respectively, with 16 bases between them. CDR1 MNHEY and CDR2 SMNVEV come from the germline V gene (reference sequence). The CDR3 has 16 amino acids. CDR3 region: CASSFTVPRVNEKLFF. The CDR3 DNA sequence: TGTGCCAGCAGTTTTACTGTCCCGCGGGTCAATGAAAAACTGTTTTTT.

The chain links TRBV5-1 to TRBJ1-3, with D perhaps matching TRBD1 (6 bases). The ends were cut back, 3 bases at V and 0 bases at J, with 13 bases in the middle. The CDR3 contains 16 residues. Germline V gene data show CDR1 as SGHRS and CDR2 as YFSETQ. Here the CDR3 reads CASSSAGEPSGNTIYF. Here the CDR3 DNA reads TGCGCCAGCAGCTCCGCAGGGGAACCCTCTGGAAACACCATATATTTT. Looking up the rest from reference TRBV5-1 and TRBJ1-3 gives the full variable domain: KAGVTQTPRYLIKTRGQQVTLSCSPISGHRSVSWYQQTPGQGLQFLFEYFSETQRNKGNFPGRFSGRQFSNSRSEMNVSTLELGDSALYLCASSSAGEPSGNTIYFGEGSWLTVV.

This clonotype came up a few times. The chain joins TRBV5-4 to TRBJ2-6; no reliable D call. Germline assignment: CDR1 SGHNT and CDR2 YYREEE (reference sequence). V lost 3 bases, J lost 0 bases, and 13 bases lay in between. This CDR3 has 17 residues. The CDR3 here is CASSSDGRPSGANVLTF. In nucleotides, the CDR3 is TGTGCCAGCAGCTCCGACGGAAGACCCTCTGGGGCCAACGTCCTGACTTTC.

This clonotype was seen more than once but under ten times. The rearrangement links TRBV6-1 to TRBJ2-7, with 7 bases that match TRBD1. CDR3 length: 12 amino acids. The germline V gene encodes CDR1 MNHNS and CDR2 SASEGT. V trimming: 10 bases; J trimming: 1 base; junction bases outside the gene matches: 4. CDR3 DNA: TGTGCCACTCGACAGGGATCCTACGAGCAGTACTTC. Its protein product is CATRQGSYEQYF.

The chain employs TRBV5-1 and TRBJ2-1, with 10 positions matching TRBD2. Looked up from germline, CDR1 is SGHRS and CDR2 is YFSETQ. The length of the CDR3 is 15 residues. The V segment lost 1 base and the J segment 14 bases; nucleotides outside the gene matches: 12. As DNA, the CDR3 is TGCGCCAGCAGCTTGTGGCCAGGGACTAGCGATGGCGAGTTCTTC. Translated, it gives CASSLWPGTSDGEFF.

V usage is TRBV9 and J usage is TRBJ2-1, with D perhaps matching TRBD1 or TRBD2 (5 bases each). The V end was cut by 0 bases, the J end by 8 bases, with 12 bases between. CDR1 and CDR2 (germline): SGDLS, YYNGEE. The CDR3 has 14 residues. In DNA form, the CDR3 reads TGTGCCAGCAGCGTAGACATAGAGGGGCATGAGCAGTTCTTC. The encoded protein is CASSVDIEGHEQFF.

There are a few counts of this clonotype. CDR3 nucleotide sequence: TGTGCCAGCGGTCGACTAGCCCCCCGATACGAGCAGTACTTC. Its translation is CASGRLAPRYEQYF. V usage is TRBV6-2 or TRBV6-3 and J usage is TRBJ2-7; 7 bases are a match to TRBD2. V was pared by 8 bases and J by 4 bases, with 11 bases of the junction left unmatched. The CDR3 extends over 14 amino acids. CDR1 and CDR2 from the germline V gene are MNHEY and SVGEGT.

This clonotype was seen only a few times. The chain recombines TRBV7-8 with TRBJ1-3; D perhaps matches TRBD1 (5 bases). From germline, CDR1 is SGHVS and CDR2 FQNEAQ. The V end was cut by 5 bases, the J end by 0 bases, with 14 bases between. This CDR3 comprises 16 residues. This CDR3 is CASSPPGTVSGNTIYF. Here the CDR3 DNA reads TGTGCCAGCAGCCCCCCGGGGACCGTCTCTGGAAACACCATATATTTT.

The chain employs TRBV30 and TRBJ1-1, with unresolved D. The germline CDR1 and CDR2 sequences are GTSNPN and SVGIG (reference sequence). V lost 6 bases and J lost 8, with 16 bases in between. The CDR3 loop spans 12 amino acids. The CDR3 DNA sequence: TGTGCCTGTGTTCCGGGGAGGAGGGAAGCTTTCTTT. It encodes CACVPGRREAFF.

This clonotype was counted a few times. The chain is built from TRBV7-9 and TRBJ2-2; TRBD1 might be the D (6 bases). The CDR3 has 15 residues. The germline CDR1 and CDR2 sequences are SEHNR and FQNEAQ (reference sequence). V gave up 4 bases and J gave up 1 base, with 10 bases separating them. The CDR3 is CASSSQGRNTGELFF. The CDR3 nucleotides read TGTGCCAGCAGCTCACAGGGACGGAACACCGGGGAGCTGTTTTTT.

This CDR3 is CASSLGLAGAHEQFF. The CDR3, as DNA: TGCGCCAGCAGCCTGGGACTAGCGGGAGCCCATGAGCAGTTCTTC. This chain joins TRBV4-3 and TRBJ2-1; 14 bases line up with TRBD2. Losses at the gene ends were 4 bases for V and 8 bases for J; bases not matched to a gene: 4. The CDR3 covers 15 residues. The germline gives CDR1 LGHNA, CDR2 YSLEER.

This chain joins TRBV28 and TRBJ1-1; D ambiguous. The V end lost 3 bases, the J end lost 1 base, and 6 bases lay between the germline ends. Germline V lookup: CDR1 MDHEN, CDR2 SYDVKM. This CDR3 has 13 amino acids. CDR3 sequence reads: CASSFMRNTEAFF. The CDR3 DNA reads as TGTGCCAGCAGTTTTATGAGGAACACTGAAGCTTTCTTT.

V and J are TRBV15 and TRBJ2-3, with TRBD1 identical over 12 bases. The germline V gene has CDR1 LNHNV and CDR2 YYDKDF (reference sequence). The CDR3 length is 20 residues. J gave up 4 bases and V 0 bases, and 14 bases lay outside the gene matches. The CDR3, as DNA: TGTGCCACCAGCAGAGATGGCCGGGACAGGGGGCGCGTAGGGGCAGATACGCAGTATTTT. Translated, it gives CATSRDGRDRGRVGADTQYF.

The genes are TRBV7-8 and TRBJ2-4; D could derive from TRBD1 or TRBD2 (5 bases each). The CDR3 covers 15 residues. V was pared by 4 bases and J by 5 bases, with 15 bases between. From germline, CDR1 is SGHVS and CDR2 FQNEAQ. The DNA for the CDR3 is TGTGCCAGCAGCTCCCGGGGCCAGGCCCAAAACATTCAGTACTTC. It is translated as CASSSRGQAQNIQYF.

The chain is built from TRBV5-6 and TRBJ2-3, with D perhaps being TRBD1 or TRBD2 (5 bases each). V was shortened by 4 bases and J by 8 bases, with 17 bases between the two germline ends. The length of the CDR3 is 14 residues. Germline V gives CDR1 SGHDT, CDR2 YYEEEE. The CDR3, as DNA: TGTGCCAGCAGCCCGGCTTCGGGTGGGGGTACGCAGTATTTT. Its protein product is CASSPASGGGTQYF.

CDR3 in amino acids: CASSLPDEVGKNIQYF. The CDR3, as DNA: TGTGCCAGCAGTTTACCAGATGAGGTCGGCAAAAACATTCAGTACTTC. This chain connects TRBV12-3 or TRBV12-4 to TRBJ2-4; D is undetermined. The CDR3 consists of 16 residues. The V end lost 2 bases, the J end lost 3 bases, and 14 bases lay between the germline ends.

This CDR3 is CSAEGGVGRTEAFF. The CDR3 DNA reads TGCAGTGCTGAAGGGGGCGTCGGGAGGACTGAAGCTTTCTTT. The chain recombines TRBV20-1 with TRBJ1-1; TRBD1 matches 7 bases. The V gene end was trimmed by 5 bases and the J gene end by 5 bases; junction bases not matched to a gene: 11. The CDR3 runs to 14 residues. Germline assignment: CDR1 DFQATT and CDR2 SNEGSKA (reference sequence).

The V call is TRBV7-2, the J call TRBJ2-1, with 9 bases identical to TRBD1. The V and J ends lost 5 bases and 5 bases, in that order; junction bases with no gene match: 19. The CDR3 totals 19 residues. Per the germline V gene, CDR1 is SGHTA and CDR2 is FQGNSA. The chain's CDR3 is CASSHAPGDRAIVNNEQFF. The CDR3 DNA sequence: TGTGCCAGCAGCCATGCACCCGGGGACAGGGCTATAGTAAACAATGAGCAGTTCTTC.

The CDR3 region has the DNA TGTGCCAGCGGGTGGGGACTAGCGGGAGTCAGCTCCTACAATGAGCAGTTCTTC. Translated: CASGWGLAGVSSYNEQFF. The V call is TRBV6-1, the J call TRBJ2-1, with 14 positions matching TRBD2. The CDR3 is 18 amino acids. After removal of 8 bases from V and 0 bases from J, the junction contained 9 bases not matched to a gene. Germline-derived CDR1 and CDR2 are MNHNS and SASEGT.

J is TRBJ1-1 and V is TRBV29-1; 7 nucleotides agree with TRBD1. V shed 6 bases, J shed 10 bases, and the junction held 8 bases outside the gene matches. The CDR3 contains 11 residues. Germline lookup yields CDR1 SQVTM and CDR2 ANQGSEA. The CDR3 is CSVLTGDRAFF. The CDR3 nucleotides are TGCAGCGTCTTAACAGGGGATAGAGCTTTCTTT.

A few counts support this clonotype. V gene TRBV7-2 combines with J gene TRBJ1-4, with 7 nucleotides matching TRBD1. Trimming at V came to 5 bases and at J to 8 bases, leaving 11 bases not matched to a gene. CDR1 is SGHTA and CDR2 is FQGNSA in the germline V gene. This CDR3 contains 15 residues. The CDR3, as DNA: TGTGCCAGCAGCGTGACGACAGGGTCGGGAGAAAAACTGTTTTTT. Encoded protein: CASSVTTGSGEKLFF. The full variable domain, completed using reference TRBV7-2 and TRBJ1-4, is GAGVSQSPSNKVTEKGKDVELRCDPISGHTALYWYRQSLGQGLEFLIYFQGNSAPDKSGLPSDRFSAERTGGSVSTLTIQRTQQEDSAVYLCASSVTTGSGEKLFFGSGTQLSVL.

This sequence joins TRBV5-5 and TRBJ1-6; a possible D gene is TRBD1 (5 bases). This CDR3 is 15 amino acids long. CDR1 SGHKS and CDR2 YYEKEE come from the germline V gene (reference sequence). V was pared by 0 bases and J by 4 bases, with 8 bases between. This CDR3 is CASSLEGSYNSPLHF. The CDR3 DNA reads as TGTGCCAGCAGCTTGGAGGGGTCTTATAATTCACCCCTCCACTTT.